This T cell receptor beta chain is from a study of T-cell memory formation after mild COVID-19. The sample holds a few counts of this clonotype. Its target is unknown. Study-wide results and caveats: Day 15 to 85 contracting clones showed balanced CD4/CD8; day 15 to 37 expanders favored CD4+.

The CDR3 sequence is 15 residues long. Germline lookup yields CDR1 LNHDA and CDR2 SQIVND (reference sequence). V was clipped by 10 bases and J by 0 bases; unmatched bases: 7. Each CDR3 protein is one row after TCRdb ran MiXCR on the 5' RACE reads. The sample contains about 540,000 distinct CDR3 sequences, roughly 22% of which appear only once. The sequenced sample consisted of PBMCs or a T cell subset sorted from them (not recorded which). The TCR originated in an adult woman who had mild COVID-19 (a few samples of this study predate the infection). Cell type and time point are not known. V usage is TRBV19 and J usage is TRBJ2-1, with 9 bases fitting TRBD2. CDR3 sequence (DNA): TGTGCCACCAAGACTAGCGGAAGCTCCTACAATGAGCAGTTCTTC. It yields the protein CATKTSGSSYNEQFF.